These 4 T cell receptor beta chains came from one sample sequenced in a study of blood T cell repertoires in COVID-19. The repertoire was sequenced with immunoSEQ multiplex PCR; TCRdb's copy has only in-frame clones and lacks some. The table includes some 49,000 clones, about 91% detected once. The sequenced material came from peripheral blood. These receptor sequences come from a man aged 50 or older with active COVID-19.

V is TRBV10-1 and J is TRBJ1-6; tentatively, D is TRBD1 (5 bases). The CDR3 is 14 amino acids. Germline-derived CDR1 and CDR2 are WNHNN and SYGVQD (reference sequence). V shed 5 bases and J shed 7 bases, with 12 bases lying between them. The CDR3 reads CASSQNSGNSPLHF. The CDR3 DNA is TGCGCCAGCAGTCAAAATTCAGGGAATTCACCCCTCCACTTT.

The CDR3 nucleotides are TGCGCCAGCAGCCAAGATTCCCAGATGGATACGCAGTATTTT. This encodes CASSQDSQMDTQYF. The V gene is TRBV4-3, the J gene TRBJ2-3; D gene unclear. Trimming removed 0 bases from V and 6 bases from J, with 10 bases in between. Germline-derived CDR1 and CDR2 are LGHNA and YSLEER. The CDR3 consists of 14 residues.

The J gene is TRBJ1-1, the V gene TRBV5-1, with a tentative D call TRBD1 (6 bases). CDR1 is SGHRS and CDR2 is YFSETQ in the germline V gene. V was clipped by 0 bases and J by 2 bases, with 14 bases between them. The CDR3 covers 16 residues. CDR3 nucleotide sequence: TGCGCCAGCAGCTTGGAGCACAGGGTATCCAACACTGAAGCTTTCTTT. It codes for CASSLEHRVSNTEAFF.

The chain links TRBV10-3 to TRBJ1-1; D is unclear. This CDR3 spans 13 amino acids. V was trimmed by 0 bases and J by 7 bases, leaving 9 bases between them. The germline V gene encodes CDR1 ENHRY and CDR2 SYGVKD. CDR3 in amino acids: CAISESRAGEAFF. In nucleotides, the CDR3 is TGTGCCATCAGTGAGTCGAGGGCCGGTGAAGCTTTCTTT.